This T cell receptor (beta chain) is from a study of blood T cell repertoires in COVID-19. The table came from immunoSEQ multiplex PCR; TCRdb's copy has only in-frame clones and leaves some out. The sample includes some 190,000 clones, roughly 84% seen only once; the top ten take roughly 3.2%. The length of the CDR3 is 15 residues. Germline trimming cut 4 bases from V and 7 bases from J; bases unmatched to any gene: 7. The germline V gene has CDR1 SGHTA and CDR2 FQGNSA. Cohort allocation depended upon clinical history that participants reported. The TCR originated in a woman under 40 who had been exposed to COVID-19. Material for sequencing was PBMCs or T cells enriched from blood (not recorded which). The chain is built from TRBV7-2 and TRBJ1-6, with TRBD1 matching 7 bases. DNA for the CDR3: TGTGCCAGCAGCTGGCAGACAGGGAACAATTCACCCCTCCACTTT. Amino acid sequence: CASSWQTGNNSPLHF.